Listed here are 7 T cell receptor beta chains from one sample, sequenced in a study of human versus mouse CDR3 diversity and MHC coevolution. Produced via immunoSEQ multiplex PCR; TCRdb's table is partial and in-frame only. The sample has around 59,000 clones, around 94% seen once; the top ten hold approximately 17%. The sample comprised naive CD4+ T cells from blood. Subset in this sample: CD45RO-negative CD62L-positive naive CD4 T cells. These receptors were collected from a person aged 60 to 70 in good health.

The chain joins TRBV30 to TRBJ1-6; D gene unclear. CDR3 length: 13 residues. V lost 1 base, J lost 6 bases, and 7 bases lay in between. Per the germline V gene, CDR1 is GTSNPN and CDR2 is SVGIG (reference sequence). DNA for the CDR3: TGTGCCTGGAGTGACTGGAGTAATTCACCCCTCCACTTT. Encoded protein: CAWSDWSNSPLHF.

V is TRBV15 and J is TRBJ2-3; the D gene is possibly TRBD1 (6 bases). The CDR3 extends over 15 amino acids. Germline values: CDR1 LNHNV, CDR2 YYDKDF (reference sequence). Trimming took off 0 bases at V and 5 bases at J, with 12 bases between the two ends. The DNA for the CDR3 is TGTGCCACCAGCAGAGATCGGGCGACAGGAGATACGCAGTATTTT. Protein product: CATSRDRATGDTQYF.

The V gene is TRBV6-1, the J gene TRBJ2-7, with 7 bases fitting TRBD2. The J segment lost 3 bases and the V segment lost 6 bases, leaving 2 bases of the junction unmatched. Germline lookup yields CDR1 MNHNS and CDR2 SASEGT. This CDR3 region has 12 residues. CDR3 in DNA: TGTGCCAGCAGCTGGGACTACTACGAGCAGTACTTC. This gives the protein CASSWDYYEQYF.

The chain employs TRBV11-2 and TRBJ2-7, with TRBD1 matching 8 bases. J gave up 3 bases and V 3 bases, and 4 bases lay outside the gene matches. This CDR3 comprises 14 residues. Looked up from germline, CDR1 is SGHAT and CDR2 is FQNNGV. For the CDR3, the DNA is TGTGCCAGCAGCTTCACAGGGGGAGTCTACGAGCAGTACTTC. Translating it yields CASSFTGGVYEQYF.

The chain has TRBV7-6 and TRBJ2-5, with TRBD1 as a possible D gene (6 bases). Germline assignment: CDR1 SGHVS and CDR2 FNYEAQ. This CDR3 region has 18 residues. The V gene lost 2 bases and the J gene lost 6 bases, with 25 bases spanning the gap. CDR3 nucleotides: TGTGCCAGCAGCTTAAATGGGGGCAGGGAACGGTTCAGGAAGACCCAGTACTTC. Amino acids: CASSLNGGRERFRKTQYF.

CDR3 in DNA: TGTGCCAGCAGCTTAGCTAGCGGGAACACCGGGGAGCTGTTTTTT. Residues: CASSLASGNTGELFF. The rearrangement joins TRBV11-2 to TRBJ2-2; 7 bases fit TRBD2. Germline V gives CDR1 SGHAT, CDR2 FQNNGV. V was clipped by 1 base and J by 1 base; unmatched bases: 0. The CDR3 is 15 amino acids.

The gene calls are TRBV5-1 and TRBJ1-2, with 8 bases that match TRBD1. V was clipped by 1 base and J by 3 bases; unmatched bases: 11. CDR1 is SGHRS, CDR2 YFSETQ, per germline. The CDR3 is 17 amino acids. CDR3 residues: CASSLLAGGQSDYGYTF. CDR3 DNA sequence: TGCGCCAGCAGCTTGTTGGCAGGGGGCCAGTCCGACTATGGCTACACCTTC.